This T cell receptor beta chain stems from a study of T cells in Graves' hyperthyroidism and ophthalmopathy. Study-level results: Ophthalmopathy, which appeared later, was predicted by the model a median approximately 6.7 months before onset.

About this clonotype itself: Its specificity is not known.

This CDR3 spans 18 amino acids. The germline V gene has CDR1 SGHTA and CDR2 FQGTGA. The V and J ends lost 5 bases and 1 base, in that order; junction bases with no gene match: 8. What was amplified from RNA transcripts were TCR beta CDR3 regions. First-round RT-PCR targeting the TCR CDR3 was performed with the HTBI primer set. MiXCR was run by TCRdb on the multiplex PCR reads, yielding one entry per CDR3 protein. The table includes roughly 200,000 distinct CDR3 sequences, roughly 18% detected once. Input material: blood. V gene TRBV7-3 combines with J gene TRBJ2-3; 14 bases are a match to TRBD2. This receptor was taken from a middle-aged man with Graves' hyperthyroidism. CDR3 protein: CASSRLAGGLFRTDTQYF. CDR3 sequence (DNA): TGTGCCAGCAGCCGACTAGCGGGGGGGCTATTCCGCACAGATACGCAGTATTTT.